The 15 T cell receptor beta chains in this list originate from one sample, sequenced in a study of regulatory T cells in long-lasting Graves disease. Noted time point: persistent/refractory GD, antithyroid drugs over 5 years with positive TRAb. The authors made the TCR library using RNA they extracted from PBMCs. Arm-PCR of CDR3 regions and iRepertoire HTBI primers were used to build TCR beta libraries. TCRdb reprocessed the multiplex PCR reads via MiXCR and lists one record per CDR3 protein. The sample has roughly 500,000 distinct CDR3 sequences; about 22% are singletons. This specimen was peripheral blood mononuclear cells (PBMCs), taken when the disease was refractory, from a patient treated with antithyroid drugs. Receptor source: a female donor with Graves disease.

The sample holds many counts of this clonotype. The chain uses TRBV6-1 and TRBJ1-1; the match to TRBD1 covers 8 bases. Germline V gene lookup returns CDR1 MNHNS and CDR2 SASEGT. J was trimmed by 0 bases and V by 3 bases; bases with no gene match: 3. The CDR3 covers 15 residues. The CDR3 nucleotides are TGTGCCAGCAGTGACAGGACAGGGATGAACACTGAAGCTTTCTTT. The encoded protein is CASSDRTGMNTEAFF.

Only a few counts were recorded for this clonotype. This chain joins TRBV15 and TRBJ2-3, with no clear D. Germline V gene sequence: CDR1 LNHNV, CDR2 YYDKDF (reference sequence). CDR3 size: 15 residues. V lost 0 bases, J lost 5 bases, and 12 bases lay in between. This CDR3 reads CATSREGRAVDTQYF. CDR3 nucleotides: TGTGCCACCAGCAGAGAAGGAAGGGCGGTAGATACGCAGTATTTT.

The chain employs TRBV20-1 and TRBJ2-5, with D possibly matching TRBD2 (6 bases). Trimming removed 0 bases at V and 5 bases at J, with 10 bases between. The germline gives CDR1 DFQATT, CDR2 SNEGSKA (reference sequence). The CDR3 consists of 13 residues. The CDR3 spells CSARELAWETQYF. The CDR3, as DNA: TGCAGTGCTAGAGAACTAGCTTGGGAGACCCAGTACTTC.

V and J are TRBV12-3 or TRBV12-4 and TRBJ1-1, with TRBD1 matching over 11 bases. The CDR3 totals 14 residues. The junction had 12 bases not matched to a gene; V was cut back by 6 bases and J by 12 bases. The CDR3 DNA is TGTGCCAGCAGGACCGGGACAGGGGGATTAAGAACTTTCTTT. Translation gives CASRTGTGGLRTFF.

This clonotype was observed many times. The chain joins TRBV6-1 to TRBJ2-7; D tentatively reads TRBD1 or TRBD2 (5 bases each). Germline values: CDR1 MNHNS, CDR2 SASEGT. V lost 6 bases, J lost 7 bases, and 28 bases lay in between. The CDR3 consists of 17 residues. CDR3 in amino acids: CASSRLLAGASTGEQYF. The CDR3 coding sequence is TGTGCCAGCAGCCGTCTATTAGCCGGGGCATCTACGGGGGAGCAGTACTTC.

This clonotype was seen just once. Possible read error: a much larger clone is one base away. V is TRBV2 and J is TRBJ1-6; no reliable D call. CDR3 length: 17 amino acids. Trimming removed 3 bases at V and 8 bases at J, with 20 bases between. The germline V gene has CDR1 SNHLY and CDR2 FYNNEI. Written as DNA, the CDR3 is TGTGCCAGCAGTGAGTCGCTAGATCCAAGGGTGGATTCACCCCTCCACTTT. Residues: CASSESLDPRVDSPLHF.

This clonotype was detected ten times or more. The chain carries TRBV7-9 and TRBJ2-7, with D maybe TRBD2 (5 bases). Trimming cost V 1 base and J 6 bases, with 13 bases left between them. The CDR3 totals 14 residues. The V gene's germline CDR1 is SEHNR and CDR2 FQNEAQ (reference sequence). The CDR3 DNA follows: TGTGCCAGCAGCTTAGAGGACCAAAGCGGCGAGCAGTACTTC. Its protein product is CASSLEDQSGEQYF.

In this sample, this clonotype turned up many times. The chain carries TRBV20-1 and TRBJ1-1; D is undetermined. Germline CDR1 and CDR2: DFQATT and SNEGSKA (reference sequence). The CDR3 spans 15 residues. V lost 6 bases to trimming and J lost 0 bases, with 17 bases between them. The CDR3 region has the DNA TGCAGTGCAAGTGGAGGGCCTGGATTGAACACTGAAGCTTTCTTT. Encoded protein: CSASGGPGLNTEAFF.

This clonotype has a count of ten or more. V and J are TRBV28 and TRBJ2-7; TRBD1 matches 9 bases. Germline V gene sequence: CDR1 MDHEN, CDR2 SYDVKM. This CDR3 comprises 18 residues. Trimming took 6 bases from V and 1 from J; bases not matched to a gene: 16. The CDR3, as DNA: TGTGCCAGCAGCCCTAATTTTTGGAGTGGGACAGGGTCCTACGAGCAGTACTTC. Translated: CASSPNFWSGTGSYEQYF.

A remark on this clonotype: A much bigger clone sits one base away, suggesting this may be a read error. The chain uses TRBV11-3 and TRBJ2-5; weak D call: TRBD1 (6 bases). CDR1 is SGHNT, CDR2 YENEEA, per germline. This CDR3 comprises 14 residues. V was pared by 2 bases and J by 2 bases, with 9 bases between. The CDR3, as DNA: TGTGCCAGCAGCTTACGGACAGAACAAGAGACCCAGTACTTC. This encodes CASSLRTEQETQYF.

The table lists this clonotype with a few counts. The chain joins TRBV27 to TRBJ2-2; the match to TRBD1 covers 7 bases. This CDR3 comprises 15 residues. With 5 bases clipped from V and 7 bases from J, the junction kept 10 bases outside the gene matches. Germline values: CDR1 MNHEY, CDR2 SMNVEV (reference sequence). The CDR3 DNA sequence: TGTGCCAGCAGTGTACTACAGGGGACGGGCGGGGAGCTGTTTTTT. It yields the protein CASSVLQGTGGELFF.

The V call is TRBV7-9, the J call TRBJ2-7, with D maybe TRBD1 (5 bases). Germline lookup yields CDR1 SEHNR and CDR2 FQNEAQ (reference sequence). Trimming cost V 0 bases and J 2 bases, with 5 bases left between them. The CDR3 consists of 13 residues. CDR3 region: CASSLATAYEQYF. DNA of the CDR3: TGTGCCAGCAGCTTAGCGACAGCCTACGAGCAGTACTTC.

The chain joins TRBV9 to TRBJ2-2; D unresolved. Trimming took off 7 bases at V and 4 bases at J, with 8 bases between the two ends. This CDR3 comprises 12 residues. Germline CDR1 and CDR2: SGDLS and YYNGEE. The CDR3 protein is CASQTLTGELFF. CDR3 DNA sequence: TGTGCCAGCCAGACACTCACCGGGGAGCTGTTTTTT.

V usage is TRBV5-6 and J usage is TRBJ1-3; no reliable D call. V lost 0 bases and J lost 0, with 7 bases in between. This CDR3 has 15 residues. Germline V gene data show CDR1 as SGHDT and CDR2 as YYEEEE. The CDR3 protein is CASSLVYSSGNTIYF. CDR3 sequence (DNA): TGTGCCAGCAGCTTGGTGTATAGCTCTGGAAACACCATATATTTT. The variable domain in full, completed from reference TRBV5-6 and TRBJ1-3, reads DAGVTQSPTHLIKTRGQQVTLRCSPKSGHDTVSWYQQALGQGPQFIFQYYEEEERQRGNFPDRFSGHQFPNYSSELNVNALLLGDSALYLCASSLVYSSGNTIYFGEGSWLTVV.

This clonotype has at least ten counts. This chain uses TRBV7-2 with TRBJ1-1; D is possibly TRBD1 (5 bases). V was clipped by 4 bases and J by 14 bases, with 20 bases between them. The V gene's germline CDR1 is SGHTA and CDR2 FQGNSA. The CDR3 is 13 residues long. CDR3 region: CASSWDGDGTGFF. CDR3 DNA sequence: TGTGCCAGCAGCTGGGACGGGGATGGTACGGGGTTCTTT.